Given below is one T cell receptor (beta chain) in context. Its cognate antigen is unknown. This record belongs to a study of cytomegalovirus exposure and HLA in healthy donors. PCR amplification relied on 60 Vbeta primers (plus 13 Jbeta primers). Sequenced by immunoSEQ multiplex PCR; TCRdb stores in-frame clones only, minus some. This sample has tens of thousands of clones, with over 70% found just once. J was trimmed by 6 bases and V by 8 bases; bases with no gene match: 17. Germline loops: CDR1 SQVTM, CDR2 ANQGSEA. The CDR3 consists of 15 residues. Study-level findings and limits: A link between a missense DCLRE1C variant and TCR beta V- and J-gene trimming emerged from a later analysis. In a later analysis, donors in an Asian-associated ancestry cluster reportedly had fewer N-insertions in productive TCRs than the cohort mean.

The chain is built from TRBV29-1 and TRBJ2-3, with TRBD2 matching over 7 bases. The clonotype comes from a girl aged 2 to 10 in good health and CMV-seropositive. The sample consisted of PBMCs. The CDR3 reads CSIPPEGGLGDTQYF. The CDR3 DNA reads as TGCAGCATCCCCCCAGAGGGAGGGTTGGGGGATACGCAGTATTTT.